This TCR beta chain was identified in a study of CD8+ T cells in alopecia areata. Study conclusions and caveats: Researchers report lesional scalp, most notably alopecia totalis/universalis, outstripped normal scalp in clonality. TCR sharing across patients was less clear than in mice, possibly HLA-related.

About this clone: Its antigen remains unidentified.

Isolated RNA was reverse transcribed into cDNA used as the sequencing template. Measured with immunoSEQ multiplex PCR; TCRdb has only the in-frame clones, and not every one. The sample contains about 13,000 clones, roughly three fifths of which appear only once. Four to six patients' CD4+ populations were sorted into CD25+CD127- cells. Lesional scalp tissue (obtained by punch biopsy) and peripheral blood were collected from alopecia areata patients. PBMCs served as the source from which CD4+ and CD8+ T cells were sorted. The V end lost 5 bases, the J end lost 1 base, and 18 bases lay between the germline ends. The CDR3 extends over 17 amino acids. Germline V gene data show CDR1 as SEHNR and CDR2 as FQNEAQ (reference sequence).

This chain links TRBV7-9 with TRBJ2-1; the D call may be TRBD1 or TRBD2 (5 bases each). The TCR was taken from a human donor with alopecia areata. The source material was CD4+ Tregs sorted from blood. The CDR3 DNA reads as TGTGCCAGCAGCCGTACAGGAGCGGTGGGTTCCTACAATGAGCAGTTCTTC. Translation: CASSRTGAVGSYNEQFF.